Listed here are 28 T cell receptor beta chains from one sample, sequenced in a study of cytomegalovirus exposure and HLA in healthy donors. The PCR employed 60 Vbeta primers together with 13 Jbeta primers. The data were produced by immunoSEQ multiplex PCR, yet TCRdb's version contains in-frame clones alone and is incomplete. This table has approximately 94,000 clones, less than 85% appearing once. The sequenced sample was PBMCs. These receptors were obtained from a man aged 25-45 years in good health and CMV-seropositive.

The genes are TRBV6-5 and TRBJ2-5; 8 bases are shared with TRBD2. This CDR3 contains 13 residues. The V gene's germline CDR1 is MNHEY and CDR2 SVGAGI. Germline trimming cut 6 bases from V and 5 bases from J; bases unmatched to any gene: 5. The CDR3 coding sequence is TGTGCCAGCAGGGCGGGAGGAAGGGAGACCCAGTACTTC. This sequence encodes CASRAGGRETQYF.

This clone has just one count. The chain recombines TRBV4-1 with TRBJ2-5; 8 bases are shared with TRBD2. V shed 2 bases and J 11 bases; nucleotides not matched to a gene: 7. The germline CDR1 and CDR2 sequences are MGHRA and YSYEKL. The CDR3 is made up of 13 amino acids. The CDR3 DNA reads TGCGCCAGCAGCCAACGGGAGGGACCTGAGCAGTACTTC. Amino acid sequence: CASSQREGPEQYF.

V usage is TRBV11-2 and J usage is TRBJ1-2; D perhaps matches TRBD1 (6 bases). The V end was cut by 5 bases, the J end by 1 base, with 14 bases between. The CDR3 sequence is 15 residues long. CDR1 and CDR2 (germline): SGHAT, FQNNGV. This chain's CDR3 is CASSTGQIHNYGYTF. CDR3 bases: TGTGCCAGCAGCACAGGACAGATCCATAACTATGGCTACACCTTC.

This clone is a singleton in its sample. The chain is built from TRBV9 and TRBJ1-4; D is unresolved. Per germline, CDR1 SGDLS and CDR2 YYNGEE. V lost 4 bases to trimming and J lost 3 bases, with 19 bases between them. The CDR3 spans 17 residues. The CDR3 sequence: CASSPGELKRANEKLFF. CDR3 sequence (DNA): TGTGCCAGCAGCCCTGGGGAGTTAAAGCGGGCTAATGAAAAACTGTTTTTT.

This sequence joins TRBV7-9 and TRBJ1-1; the D is unclear. The CDR3 spans 13 residues. CDR1 is SEHNR, CDR2 FQNEAQ, per germline (reference sequence). V was shortened by 3 bases and J by 1 base, with 6 bases between the two germline ends. The CDR3 protein is CASSLRKNTEAFF. CDR3 DNA: TGTGCCAGCAGCTTGCGGAAGAACACTGAAGCTTTCTTT.

This chain uses TRBV23-1 with TRBJ1-1; 9 nucleotides match TRBD1. TRBV23-1 is an ORF, with its function uncertain. CDR3 length equals 16 residues. V shed 2 bases and J 7 bases; nucleotides not matched to a gene: 11. The CDR3 region has the DNA TGCGCCAGCAGTCAAACGCCGGGACAGGGATCTAATGAAGCTTTCTTT. Residues: CASSQTPGQGSNEAFF.

The V gene is TRBV27, the J gene TRBJ1-4; TRBD1 might be the D (5 bases). The V end lost 6 bases, the J end lost 5 bases, and 16 bases lay between the germline ends. CDR3 size: 15 residues. In germline, CDR1 is MNHEY, CDR2 SMNVEV (reference sequence). This chain's CDR3 is CASSRGEGGNEKLFF. The CDR3 DNA is TGTGCCAGCAGCCGAGGGGAGGGAGGCAATGAAAAACTGTTTTTT. Full variable domain (rest looked up from reference TRBV27 and TRBJ1-4): EAQVTQNPRYLITVTGKKLTVTCSQNMNHEYMSWYRQDPGLGLRQIYYSMNVEVTDKGDVPEGYKVSRKEKRNFPLILESPSPNQTSLYFCASSRGEGGNEKLFFGSGTQLSVL.

The V gene is TRBV10-3, the J gene TRBJ2-3, with 11 nucleotides matching TRBD2. After removal of 1 base from V and 9 bases from J, the junction contained 9 bases not matched to a gene. The CDR3 has 16 residues. Germline CDR1 is ENHRY and CDR2 is SYGVKD. This CDR3 is CAISEWGTSGFSTQYF. CDR3 sequence (DNA): TGTGCCATCAGTGAGTGGGGGACTAGCGGATTTTCGACGCAGTATTTT.

The gene calls are TRBV11-2 and TRBJ2-5; 8 bases fit TRBD1. J gave up 1 base and V 1 base, and 2 bases lay outside the gene matches. The CDR3 sequence is 15 residues long. In germline, CDR1 is SGHAT, CDR2 FQNNGV. CDR3 sequence reads: CASSLGTGSQETQYF. The CDR3 nucleotides are TGTGCCAGCAGCTTAGGGACAGGGTCCCAAGAGACCCAGTACTTC. The whole variable domain, remainder taken from reference TRBV11-2 and TRBJ2-5, is EAGVAQSPRYKIIEKRQSVAFWCNPISGHATLYWYQQILGQGPKLLIQFQNNGVVDDSQLPKDRFSAERLKGVDSTLKIQPAKLEDSAVYLCASSLGTGSQETQYFGPGTRLLVL.

The V gene is TRBV30, the J gene TRBJ1-4; 7 bases are shared with TRBD1. Looked up from germline, CDR1 is GTSNPN and CDR2 is SVGIG (reference sequence). This CDR3 is 13 amino acids long. Trimming cost V 8 bases and J 4 bases; bases outside gene matches: 7. The CDR3: CAQGGVGNEKLFF. The CDR3 DNA reads as TGTGCCCAGGGGGGAGTCGGTAATGAAAAACTGTTTTTT.

There are a few counts of this clone. This chain joins TRBV2 and TRBJ2-3; 14 bases are a match to TRBD2. J gave up 4 bases and V 5 bases, and 2 bases lay outside the gene matches. Germline V gives CDR1 SNHLY, CDR2 FYNNEI. The CDR3 is 15 amino acids. The CDR3 nucleotides are TGTGCCAGCAGTTCGACTAGCGGGGGGGCAGATACGCAGTATTTT. Amino acids: CASSSTSGGADTQYF.

The chain employs TRBV19 and TRBJ2-2; maybe TRBD2 (5 bases). Germline-derived CDR1 and CDR2 are LNHDA and SQIVND (reference sequence). This CDR3 has 14 amino acids. Deletions cut 5 bases from V and 3 bases from J, with 10 bases between. CDR3 coding DNA: TGTGCCAGTAGTCGAAGGCGGGACACCGGGGAGCTGTTTTTT. It yields the protein CASSRRRDTGELFF.

The rearrangement links TRBV9 to TRBJ1-4; 7 positions agree with TRBD1. J gave up 6 bases and V 4 bases, and 12 bases lay outside the gene matches. The CDR3 length is 16 residues. Germline lookup yields CDR1 SGDLS and CDR2 YYNGEE. The CDR3 sequence is CASSLHRDRGDEKLFF. The CDR3 DNA sequence: TGTGCCAGCAGCTTACACCGGGACAGAGGAGATGAAAAACTGTTTTTT.

The chain carries TRBV5-1 and TRBJ1-1, with a possible D match to TRBD1 (5 bases). The CDR3 has 14 residues. V dropped 4 bases and J dropped 1 base, with 11 bases sitting between them. Per the germline V gene, CDR1 is SGHRS and CDR2 is YFSETQ. This CDR3 is CASSKGLQNTEAFF. CDR3 in DNA: TGCGCCAGCAGCAAGGGACTCCAGAACACTGAAGCTTTCTTT.

The chain couples TRBV27 to TRBJ2-1; D might be TRBD2 (6 bases). The CDR3 runs to 15 residues. The germline V gene encodes CDR1 MNHEY and CDR2 SMNVEV (reference sequence). The V end was cut by 3 bases, the J end by 10 bases, with 19 bases between. For the CDR3, the DNA is TGTGCCAGCAGTTTGTCCGGGAGAGGGCTAAGCGAGCAGTTCTTC. Amino acids: CASSLSGRGLSEQFF.

This clone is a singleton in its sample. The chain recombines TRBV28 with TRBJ1-4; a possible D gene is TRBD1 (6 bases). The CDR3 extends over 15 amino acids. Germline V gives CDR1 MDHEN, CDR2 SYDVKM. Trimming cost V 3 bases and J 8 bases, with 16 bases left between them. DNA for the CDR3: TGTGCCAGCAGTTTGGGTAGGGGGGGGATCGAAAAACTGTTTTTT. The encoded protein is CASSLGRGGIEKLFF.

In its sample, this clone was seen a few times. The chain combines TRBV4-3 with TRBJ2-3; D gene uncertain. The CDR3 is made up of 13 amino acids. Trimming took off 4 bases at V and 11 bases at J, with 16 bases between the two ends. The germline V gene has CDR1 LGHNA and CDR2 YSLEER. In nucleotides, the CDR3 is TGCGCCAGCAGCCTTTCCGAAGTCGGAGTGCAGTATTTT. The encoded protein is CASSLSEVGVQYF.

The V and J genes are TRBV27 and TRBJ1-1; 10 bases align to TRBD1. The CDR3 spans 14 residues. The germline V gene has CDR1 MNHEY and CDR2 SMNVEV (reference sequence). The junction had 1 base not matched to a gene; V was cut back by 3 bases and J by 3 bases. Written as DNA, the CDR3 is TGTGCCAGCAGTTTCGGACAGGGGGACACTGAAGCTTTCTTT. This sequence encodes CASSFGQGDTEAFF.

V is TRBV29-1 and J is TRBJ2-5; 11 bases fit TRBD2. The DNA end lines up better with TRBJ2-7; the J call may be wrong. This CDR3 contains 15 residues. Germline V gene data show CDR1 as SQVTM and CDR2 as ANQGSEA. The CDR3 protein is CSVETGTSGRYEQYF. The CDR3 bases are TGCAGCGTTGAGACCGGGACTAGCGGCCGCTACGAGCAGTACTTC.

The chain carries TRBV9 and TRBJ2-2; D call uncertain. This CDR3 has 14 residues. The V end was cut by 0 bases, the J end by 2 bases, with 5 bases between. Germline-derived CDR1 and CDR2 are SGDLS and YYNGEE. The CDR3 region is CASSVVLNTGELFF. The CDR3, as DNA: TGTGCCAGCAGCGTAGTCCTTAACACCGGGGAGCTGTTTTTT.

This clone was counted once. This rearrangement joins TRBV2 to TRBJ1-3, with a weak D call TRBD1 (5 bases). Trimming took off 4 bases at V and 6 bases at J, with 10 bases between the two ends. Germline V gene sequence: CDR1 SNHLY, CDR2 FYNNEI. The CDR3 is 13 amino acids. CDR3 coding DNA: TGTGCCAGCAGTGGGGGCAGGTCAAACACCATATATTTT. It codes for CASSGGRSNTIYF.

This clone was detected a few times. The chain carries TRBV6-5 and TRBJ2-3; TRBD2 is a possible D gene (6 bases). V lost 6 bases to trimming and J lost 6 bases, with 16 bases between them. The CDR3 covers 14 residues. Per the germline V gene, CDR1 is MNHEY and CDR2 is SVGAGI. This chain's CDR3 is CASRITGVRDTQYF. CDR3 nucleotide sequence: TGTGCCAGCAGGATCACGGGGGTAAGGGATACGCAGTATTTT.

Of note for this clone: Other DNA sequences within the sample encode an identical CDR3. The chain combines TRBV5-4 with TRBJ1-3; D is uncertain. V gave up 2 bases and J gave up 1 base, with 7 bases separating them. Germline-derived CDR1 and CDR2 are SGHNT and YYREEE (reference sequence). The CDR3 length is 14 residues. The DNA for the CDR3 is TGTGCCAGCAGCTTTTCAGGATCTGGAAACACCATATATTTT. This encodes CASSFSGSGNTIYF.

The sample holds many counts of this clone. This chain's CDR3 is CASSLVGRDQPQHF. CDR3 DNA sequence: TGTGCCAGCAGCTTGGTAGGCAGGGATCAGCCCCAGCATTTT. The chain joins TRBV5-6 to TRBJ1-5; TRBD1 might be the D (5 bases). The CDR3 is 14 residues long. Trimming took 0 bases from V and 5 from J, leaving 9 bases between them. The germline V gene has CDR1 SGHDT and CDR2 YYEEEE.

The V call is TRBV7-2, the J call TRBJ2-2; D not resolved. Germline CDR1 is SGHTA and CDR2 is FQGNSA. With 4 bases removed from V and 4 bases from J, the gap between germline ends came to 10 bases. This CDR3 has 14 residues. The CDR3 DNA reads as TGTGCCAGCAGCTCACAGCCCGGCACCGGGGAGCTGTTTTTT. This sequence encodes CASSSQPGTGELFF.

The V and J genes are TRBV7-6 and TRBJ2-3; the D is unclear. The V end lost 1 base, the J end lost 1 base, and 3 bases lay between the germline ends. The CDR3 runs 13 residues. Germline lookup yields CDR1 SGHVS and CDR2 FNYEAQ. The CDR3, as DNA: TGTGCCAGCAGCTTAGGAGGCACAGATACGCAGTATTTT. Translation: CASSLGGTDTQYF.

This clone is medium-sized in the sample. V gene TRBV27 combines with J gene TRBJ1-2; 7 bases agree with TRBD1. CDR1 and CDR2 (germline): MNHEY, SMNVEV (reference sequence). The CDR3 extends over 16 amino acids. V lost 2 bases, J lost 2 bases, and 8 bases stayed unmatched. CDR3 sequence: CASSLVSGGRNYGYTF. Here the CDR3 DNA reads TGTGCCAGCAGTTTAGTGTCAGGGGGAAGGAACTATGGCTACACCTTC.

Only a few counts were recorded for this clone. The rearrangement joins TRBV6-4 to TRBJ2-3; 13 bases are shared with TRBD2. V trimming: 6 bases; J trimming: 6 bases; junction bases outside the gene matches: 6. This CDR3 region has 15 residues. Per the germline V gene, CDR1 is MRHNA and CDR2 is SNTAGT. In DNA, the CDR3 is TGTGCCAGCAGCGAGGGACTAGCGGGATACGATACGCAGTATTTT. The encoded protein is CASSEGLAGYDTQYF.